A single sample gave rise to the 13 T cell receptor beta chains below, sequenced in a study of blood T cell repertoires in COVID-19. Produced via immunoSEQ multiplex PCR; TCRdb's table is partial and in-frame only. The sample shows 200,000 to 300,000 clones, around four fifths of them seen only once. Sequenced sample: peripheral blood. The receptors stem from a woman aged 60 to 75 with active or convalescent COVID-19.

A single count supports this clone. The J gene is TRBJ2-3, the V gene TRBV19, with 8 nucleotides matching TRBD2. CDR1 is LNHDA and CDR2 is SQIVND in the germline V gene (reference sequence). V dropped 7 bases and J dropped 0; count of bases not matched to a gene: 9. CDR3 length: 16 residues. The CDR3 reads CASTRASGSSTDTQYF. CDR3 nucleotides: TGTGCCAGTACCCGGGCTAGCGGGTCTAGCACAGATACGCAGTATTTT.

The sample holds one count of this clone. The gene calls are TRBV7-9 and TRBJ2-3; 8 nucleotides agree with TRBD1. The CDR3 runs to 16 residues. J lost 7 bases, V lost 3 bases, and 12 bases had no gene match. Germline-derived CDR1 and CDR2 are SEHNR and FQNEAQ (reference sequence). The CDR3: CASSLVSLGQENTQYF. Here the CDR3 DNA reads TGTGCCAGCAGCTTGGTCTCATTGGGACAGGAGAATACGCAGTATTTT.

The chain couples TRBV6-4 to TRBJ2-6, with TRBD2 matching over 12 bases. Germline V gene lookup returns CDR1 MRHNA and CDR2 SNTAGT. The junction had 4 bases not matched to a gene; V was cut back by 3 bases and J by 4 bases. This CDR3 is built from 17 residues. CDR3 amino acids: CASSELAGGRGANVLTF. CDR3 DNA: TGTGCCAGCAGTGAGCTAGCGGGGGGGCGCGGGGCCAACGTCCTGACTTTC.

This clone was observed a single time. This chain links TRBV10-3 with TRBJ2-5; 8 bases align to TRBD1. Germline V gene data show CDR1 as ENHRY and CDR2 as SYGVKD. The CDR3 has 14 residues. V lost 4 bases and J lost 5; bases outside the gene matches: 6. The CDR3 region has the DNA TGTGCCATCAGTGGACAGGGGATCGGGGAGACCCAGTACTTC. It is translated as CAISGQGIGETQYF.

The genes are TRBV27 and TRBJ2-2; no reliable D call. CDR1 MNHEY and CDR2 SMNVEV come from the germline V gene (reference sequence). V was trimmed by 5 bases and J by 2 bases, leaving 9 bases between them. The CDR3 has 14 amino acids. CDR3 protein: CASSPWANTGELFF. For the CDR3, the DNA is TGTGCCAGCAGTCCTTGGGCCAACACCGGGGAGCTGTTTTTT.

This clone was counted only a few times. The J gene is TRBJ1-1, the V gene TRBV2, with D hard to call. Germline V gene lookup returns CDR1 SNHLY and CDR2 FYNNEI. V was trimmed by 5 bases and J by 0 bases, leaving 13 bases between them. The length of the CDR3 is 15 residues. The CDR3 here is CASSLGLKLNTEAFF. The CDR3 DNA sequence: TGTGCCAGCAGTCTCGGGTTAAAACTGAACACTGAAGCTTTCTTT.

This chain joins TRBV7-9 and TRBJ2-7; D is undetermined. The CDR3 spans 11 residues. V lost 6 bases, J lost 6 bases, and 9 bases lay in between. Germline V gives CDR1 SEHNR, CDR2 FQNEAQ (reference sequence). The DNA of the CDR3 is TGTGCCAGCAGTCCCTCTGTCGAGCAGTACGTC. It encodes CASSPSVEQYV.

The chain has TRBV4-1 and TRBJ1-2, with TRBD1 matching 12 bases. The CDR3 sequence is 18 residues long. Trimming took 3 bases from V and 2 from J; bases not matched to a gene: 10. Germline-derived CDR1 and CDR2 are MGHRA and YSYEKL. This CDR3 reads CASSHPGTGGLVNYGYTF. The CDR3 DNA reads as TGCGCCAGCAGCCACCCTGGGACAGGGGGCCTGGTGAACTATGGCTACACCTTC.

The genes are TRBV28 and TRBJ2-1; weak D call: TRBD2 (6 bases). The CDR3 contains 13 residues. The V gene lost 3 bases and the J gene lost 9 bases, with 12 bases spanning the gap. Germline values: CDR1 MDHEN, CDR2 SYDVKM. CDR3 sequence (DNA): TGTGCCAGCAGTTTGGGTTTGGGGGGTGAGCAGTTCTTC. As protein: CASSLGLGGEQFF.

The rearrangement joins TRBV19 to TRBJ2-7, with 10 positions matching TRBD2. V gave up 0 bases and J gave up 12 bases; unmatched junction bases: 14. This CDR3 comprises 16 residues. Germline V gene data show CDR1 as LNHDA and CDR2 as SQIVND (reference sequence). In DNA form, the CDR3 reads TGTGCCAGTAGTATAGATGGTAGGCTAGCGGGGGCCCTGCTGTACGTC. Protein: CASSIDGRLAGALLYV.

The rearrangement joins TRBV10-3 to TRBJ2-1; TRBD2 is a possible D gene (5 bases). CDR1 is ENHRY, CDR2 SYGVKD, per germline. The V end was cut by 2 bases, the J end by 13 bases, with 12 bases between. The CDR3 is made up of 12 amino acids. The CDR3 sequence: CAISEPDSIQFF. CDR3 coding DNA: TGTGCCATCAGTGAGCCGGACTCGATACAGTTCTTC.

DNA for the CDR3: TGTGCCTGGGGACGGGGACTAGCGGGAGCGAACACCGGGGAGCTGTTTTTT. Translated, it gives CAWGRGLAGANTGELFF. The V and J genes are TRBV30 and TRBJ2-2, with 14 bases lining up with TRBD2. The CDR3 sequence is 17 residues long. Looked up from germline, CDR1 is GTSNPN and CDR2 is SVGIG (reference sequence). The J segment lost 0 bases and the V segment lost 5 bases, leaving 5 bases of the junction unmatched.

The CDR3 sequence: CASSQDSNQPQHF. DNA of the CDR3: TGTGCCAGTAGTCAGGATAGCAATCAGCCCCAGCATTTT. The V gene is TRBV19, the J gene TRBJ1-5, with D uncertain. V lost 5 bases and J 0 bases, leaving 5 bases between the germline ends. The CDR3 totals 13 residues. Germline loops: CDR1 LNHDA, CDR2 SQIVND (reference sequence).